The 21 T cell receptor beta chains below come from one sample, sequenced in a study of cytomegalovirus exposure and HLA in healthy donors. The method was immunoSEQ multiplex PCR; TCRdb's version includes in-frame clones alone and lacks a portion of them. This table holds tens of thousands of clones, roughly 80% found once. The sequenced sample was PBMCs. These receptors were collected from a man aged 25-45 years in good health and CMV-seronegative.

The chain combines TRBV7-9 with TRBJ2-1, with TRBD1 identical over 12 bases. This CDR3 spans 16 amino acids. CDR1 and CDR2 (germline): SEHNR, FQNEAQ (reference sequence). V shed 0 bases and J 7 bases; nucleotides not matched to a gene: 4. The CDR3 DNA reads as TGTGCCAGCAGCTTAGCGGGACAGGGGGCGAAAAATGAGCAGTTCTTC. Translation gives CASSLAGQGAKNEQFF.

A single count supports this clone. J is TRBJ1-5 and V is TRBV6-4; D might be TRBD1 (6 bases). V was pared by 3 bases and J by 6 bases, with 15 bases between. This CDR3 has 15 residues. Germline lookup yields CDR1 MRHNA and CDR2 SNTAGT. This CDR3 is CASSEDGGGSQPQHF. CDR3 DNA: TGTGCCAGCAGTGAGGATGGCGGGGGCAGTCAGCCCCAGCATTTT.

This clone was detected once. The chain employs TRBV6-1 and TRBJ1-1, with 8 positions matching TRBD1. Losses at the gene ends were 0 bases for V and 3 bases for J; bases not matched to a gene: 18. The CDR3 is 20 amino acids. The germline V gene has CDR1 MNHNS and CDR2 SASEGT. The CDR3 bases are TGTGCCAGCAGTGAAGCAACCCAAGGGGGGACAGGAGGAAGAGACACTGAAGCTTTCTTT. Protein: CASSEATQGGTGGRDTEAFF.

The V gene is TRBV28, the J gene TRBJ1-5, with D uncertain. Germline CDR1 is MDHEN and CDR2 is SYDVKM. The CDR3 has 12 amino acids. V was shortened by 5 bases and J by 3 bases, with 5 bases between the two germline ends. CDR3 sequence reads: CASSLLNQPQHF. CDR3 sequence (DNA): TGTGCCAGCAGTCTCCTCAATCAGCCCCAGCATTTT.

The genes are TRBV11-2 and TRBJ2-6; 7 bases agree with TRBD1. CDR3 length: 15 residues. The V gene end was trimmed by 6 bases and the J gene end by 2 bases; junction bases not matched to a gene: 4. CDR1 is SGHAT and CDR2 is FQNNGV in the germline V gene. This chain's CDR3 is CASRGGTAGANVLTF. The CDR3 region has the DNA TGTGCCAGCAGGGGTGGGACAGCTGGGGCCAACGTCCTGACTTTC.

The chain couples TRBV27 to TRBJ2-1; 8 positions agree with TRBD2. CDR1 MNHEY and CDR2 SMNVEV come from the germline V gene (reference sequence). The CDR3 extends over 13 amino acids. The V gene end was trimmed by 6 bases and the J gene end by 14 bases; junction bases not matched to a gene: 12. The CDR3 is CASSPISGGPEFF. For the CDR3, the DNA is TGTGCCAGCAGCCCCATTTCGGGAGGGCCGGAGTTCTTC.

The V and J genes are TRBV5-8 and TRBJ1-2, with TRBD1 matching 9 bases. Looked up from germline, CDR1 is SGHTS and CDR2 is YDEGEE. V trimming: 4 bases; J trimming: 2 bases; junction bases outside the gene matches: 9. CDR3 length equals 16 residues. CDR3 sequence: CASSELWTGANYGYTF. The CDR3 DNA sequence: TGTGCCAGCAGCGAACTTTGGACAGGGGCGAACTATGGCTACACCTTC.

The chain is built from TRBV7-9 and TRBJ2-6; no firm D call. CDR3 length: 15 amino acids. From germline, CDR1 is SEHNR and CDR2 FQNEAQ (reference sequence). V was clipped by 3 bases and J by 2 bases, with 8 bases between them. CDR3 in amino acids: CASSLLGTGANVLTF. The DNA of the CDR3 is TGTGCCAGCAGCTTGCTGGGCACTGGGGCCAACGTCCTGACTTTC.

This clone was counted once. The chain recombines TRBV6-5 with TRBJ2-1, with 8 bases identical to TRBD2. Looked up from germline, CDR1 is MNHEY and CDR2 is SVGAGI. The ends lost 6 bases at V and 5 bases at J; junction bases unmatched: 9. The CDR3 extends over 15 amino acids. CDR3 sequence (DNA): TGTGCCAGCAGCCGATCTACTAGCGGACACAATGAGCAGTTCTTC. It encodes CASSRSTSGHNEQFF.

This chain joins TRBV7-2 and TRBJ1-1; D unresolved. The CDR3 contains 13 residues. Germline lookup yields CDR1 SGHTA and CDR2 FQGNSA. The V and J ends lost 7 bases and 1 base respectively, with 10 bases between them. The CDR3: CASKVQTNTEAFF. The CDR3 DNA follows: TGTGCCAGCAAAGTACAGACGAACACTGAAGCTTTCTTT.

The chain has TRBV10-3 and TRBJ1-2; no clear D gene. Trimming left V 0 bases short and J 8 bases short, with 7 bases between. This CDR3 spans 12 amino acids. In germline, CDR1 is ENHRY, CDR2 SYGVKD. The CDR3 sequence: CAISESLEGYTF. CDR3 nucleotide sequence: TGTGCCATCAGTGAGTCACTAGAGGGCTACACCTTC.

The rearrangement links TRBV18 to TRBJ2-2, with 9 bases lining up with TRBD1. J gave up 4 bases and V 6 bases, and 6 bases lay outside the gene matches. CDR3 length: 15 amino acids. Germline assignment: CDR1 KGHSH and CDR2 LQKENI. The CDR3 sequence is CASSQRQGVTGELFF. The CDR3 region has the DNA TGTGCCAGCTCGCAAAGACAGGGGGTCACCGGGGAGCTGTTTTTT. The full variable domain, with the rest looked up from reference TRBV18 and TRBJ2-2, is NAGVMQNPRHLVRRRGQEARLRCSPMKGHSHVYWYRQLPEEGLKFMVYLQKENIIDESGMPKERFSAEFPKEGPSILRIQQVVRGDSAAYFCASSQRQGVTGELFFGEGSRLTVL.

V and J are TRBV6-1 and TRBJ1-1; 7 bases are shared with TRBD1. The V gene end was trimmed by 2 bases and the J gene end by 1 base; junction bases not matched to a gene: 4. This CDR3 contains 15 residues. Germline assignment: CDR1 MNHNS and CDR2 SASEGT. The CDR3 region has the DNA TGTGCCAGCAGTGAAACGCACAGGGGGAACACTGAAGCTTTCTTT. Protein product: CASSETHRGNTEAFF.

This clone was found once. V and J are TRBV29-1 and TRBJ1-3, with no clear D. This CDR3 contains 13 residues. Trimming removed 5 bases at V and 1 base at J, with 9 bases between. Germline CDR1 and CDR2: SQVTM and ANQGSEA. The CDR3, as DNA: TGCAGCGTTTTATCCGTGTCTGGAAACACCATATATTTT. It specifies CSVLSVSGNTIYF.

The chain carries TRBV27 and TRBJ1-2; D is perhaps TRBD1 (6 bases). The CDR3 is 14 amino acids. The V gene's germline CDR1 is MNHEY and CDR2 SMNVEV (reference sequence). V was shortened by 6 bases and J by 4 bases, with 15 bases between the two germline ends. The CDR3 DNA follows: TGTGCCAGCAGCCGCGGAGGACAGATCTATGGCTACACCTTC. This sequence encodes CASSRGGQIYGYTF.

This chain links TRBV19 with TRBJ1-1; D possibly corresponds to TRBD1 (6 bases). Germline-derived CDR1 and CDR2 are LNHDA and SQIVND (reference sequence). This CDR3 comprises 17 residues. Trimming shortened V by 5 bases and J by 6 bases, and 25 bases separated the two germline ends. The CDR3 spells CASSYRSGGARYSEAFF. The CDR3 region has the DNA TGTGCCAGTAGTTACCGATCGGGGGGGGCGCGATACTCTGAAGCTTTCTTT.

V usage is TRBV19 and J usage is TRBJ1-1; D gene uncertain. Germline CDR1 and CDR2: LNHDA and SQIVND (reference sequence). V was trimmed by 4 bases and J by 1 base, leaving 10 bases between them. This CDR3 is built from 14 residues. The CDR3 DNA follows: TGTGCCAGTAGTACCGGAGGACGGAACACTGAAGCTTTCTTT. Protein: CASSTGGRNTEAFF. Full variable domain (remainder filled in from reference TRBV19 and TRBJ1-1): DGGITQSPKYLFRKEGQNVTLSCEQNLNHDAMYWYRQDPGQGLRLIYYSQIVNDFQKGDIAEGYSVSREKKESFPLTVTSAQKNPTAFYLCASSTGGRNTEAFFGQGTRLTVV.

The chain has TRBV28 and TRBJ1-1; a weak D match, TRBD1 (5 bases). Looked up from germline, CDR1 is MDHEN and CDR2 is SYDVKM. The CDR3 sequence is 14 residues long. The V gene lost 5 bases and the J gene lost 1 base, with 11 bases spanning the gap. As DNA, the CDR3 is TGTGCCAGCAGTCCAGGGCAGGGGAACACTGAAGCTTTCTTT. Protein: CASSPGQGNTEAFF. The whole variable domain, remainder taken from reference TRBV28 and TRBJ1-1, is DVKVTQSSRYLVKRTGEKVFLECVQDMDHENMFWYRQDPGLGLRLIYFSYDVKMKEKGDIPEGYSVSREKKERFSLILESASTNQTSMYLCASSPGQGNTEAFFGQGTRLTVV.

This sequence joins TRBV18 and TRBJ1-4; D is unclear. Germline-derived CDR1 and CDR2 are KGHSH and LQKENI. This CDR3 comprises 14 residues. Trimming took off 6 bases at V and 0 bases at J, with 8 bases between the two ends. CDR3 region: CASSSSATNEKLFF. Written as DNA, the CDR3 is TGTGCCAGCTCCTCCTCTGCAACTAATGAAAAACTGTTTTTT.

The rearrangement links TRBV6-6 to TRBJ1-1; the D is unclear. This CDR3 spans 14 amino acids. Germline CDR1 and CDR2: MNHNY and SVGAGI (reference sequence). The V gene lost 0 bases and the J gene lost 5 bases, with 10 bases spanning the gap. DNA of the CDR3: TGTGCCAGCAGTTACTCGAGTCGGGGAACTGAAGCTTTCTTT. Translated: CASSYSSRGTEAFF.

This chain connects TRBV9 to TRBJ2-1; 12 nucleotides agree with TRBD2. Germline lookup yields CDR1 SGDLS and CDR2 YYNGEE. The CDR3 has 16 residues. V lost 3 bases to trimming and J lost 4 bases; unmatched junction nucleotides: 5. This chain's CDR3 is CASSATSGRTYNEQFF. CDR3 nucleotide sequence: TGTGCCAGCAGCGCTACTAGCGGGAGGACTTACAATGAGCAGTTCTTC.